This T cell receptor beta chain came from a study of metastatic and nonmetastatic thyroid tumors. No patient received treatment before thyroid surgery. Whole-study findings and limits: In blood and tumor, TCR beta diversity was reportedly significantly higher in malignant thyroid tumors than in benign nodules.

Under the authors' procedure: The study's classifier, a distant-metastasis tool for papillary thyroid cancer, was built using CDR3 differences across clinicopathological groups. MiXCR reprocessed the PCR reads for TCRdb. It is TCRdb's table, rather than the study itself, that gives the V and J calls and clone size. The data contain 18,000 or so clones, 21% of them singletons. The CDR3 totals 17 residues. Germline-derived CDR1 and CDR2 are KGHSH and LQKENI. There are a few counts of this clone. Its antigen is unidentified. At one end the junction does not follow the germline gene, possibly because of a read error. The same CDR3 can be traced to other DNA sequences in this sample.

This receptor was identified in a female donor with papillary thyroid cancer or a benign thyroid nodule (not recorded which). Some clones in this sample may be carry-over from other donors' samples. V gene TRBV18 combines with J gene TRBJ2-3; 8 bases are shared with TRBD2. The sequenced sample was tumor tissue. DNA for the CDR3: TGCGCCAGCTCCAAGCGGGAGAGGGGCTTTGGCTCAGATACGCAGTATTTT. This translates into CASSKRERGFGSDTQYF. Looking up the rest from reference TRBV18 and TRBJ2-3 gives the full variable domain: NAGVMQNPRHLVRRRGQEARLRCSPMKGHSHVYWYRQLPEEGLKFMVYLQKENIIDESGMPKERFSAEFPKEGPSILRIQQVVRGDSAAYFCASSKRERGFGSDTQYFGPGTRLTVL.